What follows are 28 T cell receptor beta chains derived from one specimen sequenced in a study of cytomegalovirus exposure and HLA in healthy donors. The PCR had 60 Vbeta and 13 Jbeta primers. Here immunoSEQ multiplex PCR was the method, and the copy in TCRdb shows in-frame clones only, minus some. The table includes about 140,000 clones, about 80% detected once. Sequencing was performed on PBMCs. Receptor source: a woman in her thirties in good health and CMV-seronegative.

The V gene is TRBV7-9, the J gene TRBJ2-7; TRBD1 matches at 7 bases. The V and J ends lost 2 bases and 1 base, in that order; junction bases with no gene match: 5. The CDR3 spans 15 residues. Germline V gene sequence: CDR1 SEHNR, CDR2 FQNEAQ (reference sequence). CDR3: CASSLFLDRSYEQYF. As DNA, the CDR3 is TGTGCCAGCAGCTTATTTCTGGACAGGTCCTACGAGCAGTACTTC.

In DNA, the CDR3 is TGTGCCAGCCTATTTGAACTGAACACTGAAGCTTTCTTT. Protein product: CASLFELNTEAFF. This chain links TRBV6-6 with TRBJ1-1, with unresolved D. This CDR3 comprises 13 residues. V lost 8 bases and J 0 bases, leaving 10 bases between the germline ends. Germline CDR1 and CDR2: MNHNY and SVGAGI (reference sequence).

The chain carries TRBV6-5 and TRBJ1-1; TRBD1 might be the D (5 bases). Trimming took off 7 bases at V and 3 bases at J, with 15 bases between the two ends. The germline gives CDR1 MNHEY, CDR2 SVGAGI. The CDR3 is 14 residues long. This chain's CDR3 is CASIPQGRDTEAFF. CDR3 in DNA: TGTGCCAGCATACCCCAGGGTAGGGACACTGAAGCTTTCTTT.

The chain links TRBV6-5 to TRBJ2-7; weak D call: TRBD1 (6 bases). V was clipped by 0 bases and J by 0 bases, with 12 bases between them. Per the germline V gene, CDR1 is MNHEY and CDR2 is SVGAGI. CDR3 length equals 16 residues. The CDR3 coding sequence is TGTGCCAGCAGTTACTCGGGGGCAGCCGCCTCCTACGAGCAGTACTTC. Residues: CASSYSGAAASYEQYF.

The chain employs TRBV2 and TRBJ1-5, with D unresolved. V lost 4 bases to trimming and J lost 4 bases, with 8 bases between them. This CDR3 comprises 13 residues. Germline assignment: CDR1 SNHLY and CDR2 FYNNEI. The CDR3 DNA follows: TGTGCCAGCAGTGGCCAACTTAATCAGCCCCAGCATTTT. Protein: CASSGQLNQPQHF.

The chain carries TRBV6-1 and TRBJ2-5; TRBD1 might be the D (5 bases). The ends were cut back, 8 bases at V and 1 base at J, with 11 bases in the middle. Germline CDR1 reads MNHNS; CDR2 reads SASEGT. The CDR3 totals 13 residues. CDR3 region: CASADTLQETQYF. The CDR3 bases are TGTGCCAGCGCGGACACACTCCAAGAGACCCAGTACTTC.

This chain uses TRBV11-1 with TRBJ2-3, with D maybe TRBD2 (5 bases). CDR3 length: 15 residues. V lost 1 base to trimming and J lost 7 bases, with 15 bases between them. From germline, CDR1 is SGHAT and CDR2 FQDESV (reference sequence). CDR3 protein: CASSLGGDGVHTQYF. The DNA of the CDR3 is TGTGCCAGCAGCTTAGGAGGAGACGGGGTGCATACGCAGTATTTT. Based on the CDR3 plus reference TRBV11-1 and TRBJ2-3, the full variable domain is EAEVAQSPRYKITEKSQAVAFWCDPISGHATLYWYRQILGQGPELLVQFQDESVVDDSQLPKDRFSAERLKGVDSTLKIQPAELGDSAMYLCASSLGGDGVHTQYFGPGTRLTVL.

The genes are TRBV18 and TRBJ1-5; D is perhaps TRBD1 (6 bases). V was trimmed by 2 bases and J by 0 bases, leaving 8 bases between them. The CDR3 consists of 15 residues. From germline, CDR1 is KGHSH and CDR2 LQKENI. Here the CDR3 reads CASSPTGYSNQPQHF. CDR3 bases: TGTGCCAGCTCACCAACAGGGTATAGCAATCAGCCCCAGCATTTT.

This chain connects TRBV6-6 to TRBJ1-4; the D gene is possibly TRBD1 (5 bases). Trimming removed 8 bases at V and 5 bases at J, with 9 bases between. From germline, CDR1 is MNHNY and CDR2 SVGAGI (reference sequence). This CDR3 spans 12 amino acids. CDR3 bases: TGTGCCAGCGGGGGAGGGAATGAAAAACTGTTTTTT. Translation gives CASGGGNEKLFF.

The chain uses TRBV6-5 and TRBJ1-1; 10 bases agree with TRBD1. Germline CDR1 MNHEY, CDR2 SVGAGI. The CDR3 has 15 residues. The trim removed 2 bases at V and 5 bases at J, leaving 5 bases unmatched. The CDR3 bases are TGTGCCAGCAGTTACGCGACAGGGGGCCTTACTGAAGCTTTCTTT. This codes for CASSYATGGLTEAFF.

This clone has only one observation. V and J are TRBV6-1 and TRBJ2-5, with a tentative D call TRBD2 (5 bases). Germline values: CDR1 MNHNS, CDR2 SASEGT. This CDR3 contains 17 residues. With 4 bases removed from V and 0 bases from J, the gap between germline ends came to 18 bases. DNA of the CDR3: TGTGCCAGCAGTGGAGCGCTAGCCTCCCTGTACCAAGAGACCCAGTACTTC. Its translation: CASSGALASLYQETQYF.

V is TRBV20-1 and J is TRBJ1-1; D gene unclear. CDR3 size: 10 residues. Germline V lookup: CDR1 DFQATT, CDR2 SNEGSKA (reference sequence). V shed 7 bases and J shed 4 bases, with 7 bases lying between them. CDR3 in DNA: TGCAGTGGCCCCGGCACTGAAGCTTTCTTT. Translation: CSGPGTEAFF.

J is TRBJ2-3 and V is TRBV4-2; 8 nucleotides align to TRBD2. Unmatched junction bases numbered 6, after V lost 1 base and J lost 0 bases. The V gene's germline CDR1 is LGHNA and CDR2 YNFKEQ. CDR3 size: 17 residues. The CDR3 DNA sequence: TGTGCCAGCAGCCAAGGTGTAGCGGGGTCTAGCACAGATACGCAGTATTTT. It is translated as CASSQGVAGSSTDTQYF.

This clone has only a few counts. The chain is built from TRBV2 and TRBJ1-1; D is unresolved. Trimming cost V 4 bases and J 5 bases, with 8 bases left between them. Germline V gene lookup returns CDR1 SNHLY and CDR2 FYNNEI. The CDR3 loop spans 12 amino acids. The CDR3 loop reads CASSGPGTEAFF. Here the CDR3 DNA reads TGTGCCAGCAGTGGCCCGGGGACTGAAGCTTTCTTT.

The sample holds a few counts of this clone. This chain connects TRBV5-6 to TRBJ2-7, with 8 bases that match TRBD1. Unmatched junction bases numbered 3, after V lost 1 base and J lost 3 bases. Germline V gene data show CDR1 as SGHDT and CDR2 as YYEEEE. CDR3 length equals 14 residues. CDR3: CASSLYRGSYEQYF. CDR3 coding DNA: TGTGCCAGCAGCTTGTACAGGGGGAGCTACGAGCAGTACTTC.

This chain uses TRBV30 with TRBJ1-1; D call uncertain. The ends were cut back, 1 base at V and 1 base at J, with 10 bases in the middle. The CDR3 spans 14 residues. Germline-derived CDR1 and CDR2 are GTSNPN and SVGIG (reference sequence). This CDR3 reads CAWSEPRENTEAFF. The CDR3 DNA is TGTGCCTGGAGTGAACCACGGGAGAACACTGAAGCTTTCTTT.

As DNA, the CDR3 is TGTGCCAGCAGCTTGGCCAACGATAGGCCCCAGCATTTT. This codes for CASSLANDRPQHF. The V and J genes are TRBV5-8 and TRBJ1-5; D gene uncertain. The CDR3 loop spans 13 amino acids. V was cut by 0 bases and J by 9 bases, with 10 bases left in between. From germline, CDR1 is SGHTS and CDR2 YDEGEE.

The genes are TRBV11-2 and TRBJ1-3, with 8 bases that match TRBD1. This CDR3 spans 14 amino acids. V dropped 7 bases and J dropped 4; count of bases not matched to a gene: 6. Germline CDR1 is SGHAT and CDR2 is FQNNGV. The CDR3 loop reads CASILTGVGNTIYF. In nucleotides, the CDR3 is TGTGCCAGCATCTTGACAGGGGTAGGAAACACCATATATTTT. The entire variable domain, with the rest obtained from reference TRBV11-2 and TRBJ1-3, is as follows: EAGVAQSPRYKIIEKRQSVAFWCNPISGHATLYWYQQILGQGPKLLIQFQNNGVVDDSQLPKDRFSAERLKGVDSTLKIQPAKLEDSAVYLCASILTGVGNTIYFGEGSWLTVV.

V gene TRBV7-2 combines with J gene TRBJ1-1; D perhaps matches TRBD1 (6 bases). CDR3 size: 15 residues. V lost 1 base, J lost 1 base, and 10 bases lay in between. The germline gives CDR1 SGHTA, CDR2 FQGNSA. The CDR3 DNA sequence: TGTGCCAGCAGCTTAGTGACAGGCGGGAACACTGAAGCTTTCTTT. Encoded protein: CASSLVTGGNTEAFF.

The V call is TRBV11-2, the J call TRBJ1-2; a weak D match, TRBD1 (5 bases). The CDR3 covers 16 residues. Germline V gene data show CDR1 as SGHAT and CDR2 as FQNNGV. The V gene lost 0 bases and the J gene lost 3 bases, with 14 bases spanning the gap. The CDR3 sequence is CASSLDLKGRDYGYTF. CDR3 in DNA: TGTGCCAGCAGCTTAGATTTGAAGGGGCGCGACTATGGCTACACCTTC. The full variable domain, its missing parts supplied by reference TRBV11-2 and TRBJ1-2, is EAGVAQSPRYKIIEKRQSVAFWCNPISGHATLYWYQQILGQGPKLLIQFQNNGVVDDSQLPKDRFSAERLKGVDSTLKIQPAKLEDSAVYLCASSLDLKGRDYGYTFGSGTRLTVV.

The chain couples TRBV5-1 to TRBJ2-5, with 10 bases matching TRBD1. The DNA end is a closer match to TRBJ2-7, so the J assignment may be wrong. Germline CDR1 and CDR2: SGHRS and YFSETQ. This CDR3 has 15 amino acids. CDR3 bases: TGCGCCAGCAGCTTGGGACAGGGGGCTGTACACGAGCAGTACTTC. It encodes CASSLGQGAVHEQYF.

The chain links TRBV5-5 to TRBJ2-3, with TRBD2 identical over 8 bases. V shed 4 bases and J 0 bases; nucleotides not matched to a gene: 10. CDR1 is SGHKS and CDR2 is YYEKEE in the germline V gene (reference sequence). This CDR3 spans 17 amino acids. This CDR3 is CASSNKAGGISTDTQYF. For the CDR3, the DNA is TGTGCCAGCAGCAATAAGGCGGGGGGTATTAGCACAGATACGCAGTATTTT.

This sequence joins TRBV5-1 and TRBJ1-2; the match to TRBD1 covers 7 bases. The CDR3 length is 14 residues. Per the germline V gene, CDR1 is SGHRS and CDR2 is YFSETQ. V lost 4 bases and J lost 2; bases outside the gene matches: 5. The CDR3 region has the DNA TGCGCCAGCAGCCTTCCACAGGGGAACTATGGCTACACCTTC. It encodes CASSLPQGNYGYTF.

The chain uses TRBV19 and TRBJ2-7; D gene uncertain. This CDR3 has 12 residues. In germline, CDR1 is LNHDA, CDR2 SQIVND (reference sequence). Trimming pared 5 bases from V and 6 bases from J, leaving 11 bases between. The CDR3 loop is CASSSRVFEQYF. In DNA, the CDR3 is TGTGCCAGTAGTTCCCGGGTTTTCGAGCAGTACTTC. Full variable domain (outside the CDR3, taken from reference TRBV19 and TRBJ2-7): DGGITQSPKYLFRKEGQNVTLSCEQNLNHDAMYWYRQDPGQGLRLIYYSQIVNDFQKGDIAEGYSVSREKKESFPLTVTSAQKNPTAFYLCASSSRVFEQYFGPGTRLTVT.

Only one count was recorded for this clone. This chain links TRBV5-1 with TRBJ2-7, with D perhaps TRBD2 (5 bases). Germline-derived CDR1 and CDR2 are SGHRS and YFSETQ. This CDR3 is 14 amino acids long. V gave up 4 bases and J gave up 3 bases, with 14 bases separating them. For the CDR3, the DNA is TGCGCCAGCAGCCCCGGGCACGGGGACTACGAGCAGTACTTC. Its protein is CASSPGHGDYEQYF.

J is TRBJ2-1 and V is TRBV7-3; the D gene is possibly TRBD1 (5 bases). This CDR3 has 13 amino acids. Trimming took off 4 bases at V and 7 bases at J, with 11 bases between the two ends. Looked up from germline, CDR1 is SGHTA and CDR2 is FQGTGA. The CDR3 DNA reads as TGTGCCAGCAGCTCCGGCCAGGGAAATGAGCAGTTCTTC. Translated, it gives CASSSGQGNEQFF.

The chain has TRBV20-1 and TRBJ2-7, with D hard to call. The V end lost 0 bases, the J end lost 3 bases, and 3 bases lay between the germline ends. CDR1 and CDR2 from the germline V gene are DFQATT and SNEGSKA (reference sequence). The CDR3 is made up of 11 amino acids. The CDR3 region is CSARDSYEQYF. DNA of the CDR3: TGCAGTGCTAGAGATAGCTACGAGCAGTACTTC.

A note on this clone: An end of the junction differs from the germline gene, which may be a read error. The chain recombines TRBV7-7 with TRBJ2-5; 15 bases are a match to TRBD2. The J call may be faulty, since TRBJ2-7 better matches the DNA end. Germline V gives CDR1 SSHAT, CDR2 FNYEAQ (reference sequence). The CDR3 runs to 16 residues. This CDR3 reads CASSKGLAGGTYEQYF. DNA for the CDR3: TGTGCTAGCAGTAAGGGACTAGCGGGGGGTACCTACGAGCAGTACTTC.